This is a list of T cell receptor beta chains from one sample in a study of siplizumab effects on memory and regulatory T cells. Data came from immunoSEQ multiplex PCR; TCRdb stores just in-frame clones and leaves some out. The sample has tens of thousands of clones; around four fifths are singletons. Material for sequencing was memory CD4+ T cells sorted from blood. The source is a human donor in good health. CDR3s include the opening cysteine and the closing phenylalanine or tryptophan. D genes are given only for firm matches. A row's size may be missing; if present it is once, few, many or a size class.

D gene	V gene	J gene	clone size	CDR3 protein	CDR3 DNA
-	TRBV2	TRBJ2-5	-	CASSDLPGAQYF	TGTGCCAGCTCGGACCTACCAGGGGCCCAGTACTTC
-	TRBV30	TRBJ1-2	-	CAWNNVRVRGYTF	TGTGCCTGGAACAATGTCAGGGTCAGGGGCTACACCTTC
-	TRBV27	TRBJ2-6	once	CASSPFIAGANVLTF	TGTGCCAGCAGTCCATTTATAGCTGGGGCCAACGTCCTGACTTTC
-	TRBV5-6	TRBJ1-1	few	CASSLGVVEAFF	TGTGCCAGCAGCTTGGGGGTGGTTGAAGCTTTCTTT
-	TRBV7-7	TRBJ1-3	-	CASARGDGNTIYF	TGTGCCAGCGCCCGGGGAGATGGAAACACCATATATTTT
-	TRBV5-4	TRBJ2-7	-	CASSLELAEQYF	TGTGCCAGCAGCTTGGAGCTAGCCGAGCAGTACTTC
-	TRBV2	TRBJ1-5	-	CASGRIGGSYQPQHF	TGTGCCAGCGGTCGCATTGGGGGCTCGTACCAGCCCCAGCATTTT
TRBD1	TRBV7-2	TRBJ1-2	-	CASSKRGGQGYYGYTF	TGTGCCAGCAGCAAACGGGGCGGACAGGGGTACTATGGCTACACCTTC
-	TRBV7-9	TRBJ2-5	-	CASSLVWSGSEETQYF	TGTGCCAGCAGCTTAGTTTGGTCGGGATCTGAAGAGACCCAGTACTTC
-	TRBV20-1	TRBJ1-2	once	CSASNYGYTF	TGCAGTGCTAGTAACTATGGCTACACCTTC
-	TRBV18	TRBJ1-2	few	CASSPGTLSYGYTF	TGTGCCAGCTCACCAGGCACCCTTTCCTATGGCTACACCTTC
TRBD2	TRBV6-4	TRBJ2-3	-	CASSDAGGPADTQYF	TGTGCCAGCAGTGACGCGGGAGGGCCCGCAGATACGCAGTATTTT
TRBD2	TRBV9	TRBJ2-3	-	CASSASGTLGTDTQYF	TGTGCCAGCAGCGCCAGCGGGACTCTGGGCACAGATACGCAGTATTTT
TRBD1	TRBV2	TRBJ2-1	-	CATRKGDRAHNEQFF	TGTGCCACCCGGAAAGGAGACAGGGCCCACAATGAGCAGTTCTTC
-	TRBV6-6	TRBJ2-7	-	CASSYLTGWEREQYF	TGTGCCAGCAGTTACTTGACGGGGTGGGAGCGAGAGCAGTACTTC
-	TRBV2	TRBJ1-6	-	CASKWTATGSPLHF	TGTGCCAGCAAGTGGACAGCGACGGGTTCACCCCTCCACTTT